The 17 T cell receptor beta chains presented below share a single source sample, sequenced in a study of T cell clonality in common variable immunodeficiency. Clones were read by immunoSEQ multiplex PCR, and TCRdb kept only the in-frame ones, dropping some. This sample carries tens of thousands of clones and no singletons, and about 3% goes to the top ten. What was sequenced was peripheral blood mononuclear cells. Source of these receptors: a person aged 18 to 69 in good health.

This clone showed up many times. Read data end 3 residues before the CDR3 end; the end is taken from the germline J gene. The chain couples TRBV20-1 to TRBJ2-5; 14 positions agree with TRBD2. The CDR3 totals 15 residues. The ends lost 5 bases at V and 3 bases at J; junction bases unmatched: 5. Germline V gene lookup returns CDR1 DFQATT and CDR2 SNEGSKA (reference sequence). The CDR3 reads CSASRTSGGKETQYF. The DNA read from the CDR3 is TGCAGTGCTTCCCGGACTAGCGGGGGGAAAGAGACC.

The table lists this clone with many counts. The read falls 3 residues short of the CDR3 end, and the missing part is taken from the germline J gene. The chain employs TRBV5-1 and TRBJ2-1; D is possibly TRBD2 (6 bases). Germline values: CDR1 SGHRS, CDR2 YFSETQ. The V end lost 5 bases, the J end lost 6 bases, and 15 bases lay between the germline ends. The CDR3 extends over 14 amino acids. The CDR3: CASRFRDSVNEQFF. The sequenced part of the CDR3 DNA is TGCGCCAGCAGATTCCGGGACTCGGTCAATGAG.

This clone was found many times. The CDR3 end is not reached by the read, which stops 3 residues before it; the germline J gene fills it in. The rearrangement links TRBV7-7 to TRBJ2-1; D might be TRBD2 (6 bases). CDR1 is SSHAT and CDR2 is FNYEAQ in the germline V gene (reference sequence). The CDR3 totals 17 residues. With 2 bases removed from V and 0 bases from J, the gap between germline ends came to 14 bases. The CDR3 protein is CASSLLRGSSSYNEQFF. The sequenced CDR3 bases are TGTGCCAGCAGCTTATTGCGGGGTAGTAGCTCCTACAATGAG.

This clone was counted between two and nine times. The read halts 3 residues ahead of the CDR3 end, with the missing end drawn from the germline J gene. This rearrangement joins TRBV7-9 to TRBJ2-1, with 9 bases fitting TRBD2. From germline, CDR1 is SEHNR and CDR2 FQNEAQ (reference sequence). With V trimmed by 7 bases and J by 6 bases, 7 bases remained unmatched. The length of the CDR3 is 14 residues. The CDR3 spells CASTREGLSNEQFF. Incomplete CDR3 DNA: TGTGCCAGCACGCGGGAGGGCCTCAGCAATGAG.

The sample holds many counts of this clone. Read coverage stops 3 residues before the CDR3 terminus; the germline J gene supplies the remainder. The V gene is TRBV19, the J gene TRBJ1-1, with a possible D match to TRBD1 (5 bases). Germline CDR1 LNHDA, CDR2 SQIVND (reference sequence). Trimming shortened V by 6 bases and J by 1 base, and 18 bases separated the two germline ends. The CDR3 contains 16 residues. CDR3 DNA (partial): TGTGCCAGTAGCGGAGAAGGGGCGAGTCGGAACACTGAA. Encoded protein: CASSGEGASRNTE. The full CDR3 sequence reads CASSGEGASRNTEAFF.

This clone was seen repeatedly, ten times or more. The observed sequence ends 3 residues before the CDR3 terminus, with the missing tail filled in from the germline J gene. The chain links TRBV27 to TRBJ2-7; D might be TRBD1 (5 bases). The CDR3 extends over 13 amino acids. V gave up 9 bases and J gave up 2 bases, with 14 bases separating them. Germline CDR1 and CDR2: MNHEY and SMNVEV (reference sequence). CDR3 DNA, as far as it was read: TGTGCCAGGTCCCCGGCAGGGACCTACGAG. As protein: CARSPAGTYE. The full CDR3 protein reads CARSPAGTYEQYF.

Regarding this clone: The CDR3 end is not reached by the read, which stops 3 residues before it; the germline J gene fills it in. The V gene is TRBV29-1, the J gene TRBJ2-7, with 13 nucleotides matching TRBD2. V shed 4 bases, J shed 5 bases, and the junction held 5 bases outside the gene matches. The CDR3 loop spans 14 amino acids. In germline, CDR1 is SQVTM, CDR2 ANQGSEA. CDR3 loop: CSVGLAGGWNEQYF. The covered CDR3 bases are TGCAGCGTTGGACTAGCGGGAGGCTGGAACGAG.

Comments on this clone: The CDR3 end lies 3 residues beyond the end of the read and is filled in from the germline J gene. The chain uses TRBV7-9 and TRBJ2-3, with D possibly matching TRBD1 (5 bases). Deletions cut 0 bases from V and 4 bases from J, with 8 bases between. CDR3 length: 14 amino acids. The germline V gene encodes CDR1 SEHNR and CDR2 FQNEAQ (reference sequence). The CDR3 loop reads CASSLAPGPDTQYF. Incomplete CDR3 DNA: TGTGCCAGCAGCTTAGCCCCAGGGCCAGATACG.

This clone was picked up many times. The read gets to within 3 residues of the CDR3 end, and the germline J gene fills in the rest. The chain has TRBV9 and TRBJ2-3; weak D call: TRBD2 (6 bases). Trimming left V 3 bases short and J 0 bases short, with 14 bases between. Germline CDR1 is SGDLS and CDR2 is YYNGEE. The CDR3 is 16 amino acids. Partial CDR3 DNA: TGTGCCAGCAGCGCCGGTTCTAGCGAGAGCACAGATACG. Translation gives CASSAGSSESTDT. The entire CDR3 is CASSAGSSESTDTQYF.

This clone was seen repeatedly, ten times or more. The read stops 3 residues short of the end of the CDR3; the missing end is completed from the germline J gene. The genes are TRBV6-2 or TRBV6-3 and TRBJ2-7; D might be TRBD2 (6 bases). Trimming took 4 bases from V and 2 from J, leaving 9 bases between them. The CDR3 loop spans 13 amino acids. Germline V gene data show CDR1 as MNHEY and CDR2 as SVGEGT. The sequenced part of the CDR3 DNA is TGTGCCAGCAGTTCTAGCGAGGCCTACGAG. Protein product: CASSSSEAYE. The complete CDR3 sequence is CASSSSEAYEQYF.

This clone was detected only a few times. Read data end 3 residues before the CDR3 end; the end is taken from the germline J gene. The V gene is TRBV7-9, the J gene TRBJ2-3, with 7 bases matching TRBD2. This CDR3 has 15 residues. From germline, CDR1 is SEHNR and CDR2 FQNEAQ (reference sequence). The V segment lost 5 bases and the J segment 1 base; nucleotides outside the gene matches: 6. CDR3 sequence reads: CASSPSGGGTDTQYF. CDR3 DNA, as far as it was read: TGTGCCAGCAGCCCTAGTGGGGGGGGCACAGATACG.

In its sample, this clone was seen many times. With the read ending 3 residues before the CDR3 end, the germline J gene is used to fill in that end. This chain uses TRBV4-2 with TRBJ2-7, with 8 bases aligning to TRBD2. CDR3 length: 17 amino acids. The V gene's germline CDR1 is LGHNA and CDR2 YNFKEQ. V gave up 2 bases and J gave up 4 bases; unmatched junction bases: 13. CDR3 sequence reads: CASSQTVTSGKHYEQYF. CDR3 bases read: TGTGCCAGCAGCCAAACCGTCACTAGCGGAAAGCATTACGAG.

This clone was detected many times. With the read ending 3 residues before the CDR3 end, the germline J gene is used to fill in that end. V gene TRBV20-1 combines with J gene TRBJ2-1; 8 bases line up with TRBD1. V shed 6 bases and J 6 bases; nucleotides not matched to a gene: 16. This CDR3 is 16 amino acids long. CDR1 DFQATT and CDR2 SNEGSKA come from the germline V gene (reference sequence). The CDR3 bases that were read are TGCAGTGCAGGGGCCTCCAGGACAGGGTTCGTCAATGAG. Translating gives CSAGASRTGFVNE. The entire CDR3 protein is CSAGASRTGFVNEQFF.

This clone was counted ten times or more. The read ends 3 residues early relative to the CDR3; the germline J gene fills the gap. The V and J genes are TRBV6-2 or TRBV6-3 and TRBJ2-1, with TRBD1 identical over 8 bases. Per the germline V gene, CDR1 is MNHEY and CDR2 is SVGEGT. This CDR3 spans 13 amino acids. Trimming cost V 7 bases and J 6 bases; bases outside gene matches: 5. The CDR3 is CASNQGAPNEQFF. The part of the CDR3 DNA that was read is TGTGCCAGCAACCAGGGGGCGCCCAATGAG.

This clone came up many times. Coverage ceases 3 residues before the CDR3 finishes, and the germline J gene fills in the end. V gene TRBV20-1 combines with J gene TRBJ1-2; no clear D gene. Trimming took off 7 bases at V and 6 bases at J, with 15 bases between the two ends. CDR1 and CDR2 (germline): DFQATT, SNEGSKA (reference sequence). The CDR3 loop spans 12 amino acids. CDR3 loop: CSVLTRSNGYTF. CDR3 DNA (partial): TGCAGTGTTTTGACAAGAAGTAATGGC.

There are many counts of this clone. The CDR3 end lies 3 residues beyond the end of the read and is filled in from the germline J gene. The chain carries TRBV3-1 (or the pseudogene TRBV3-2) and TRBJ1-2; possible D gene TRBD1, 6 bases. The CDR3 covers 13 residues. Germline assignment: CDR1 LGHDT and CDR2 YNNKEL (reference sequence). V was trimmed by 3 bases and J by 6 bases, leaving 11 bases between them. The DNA read from the CDR3 is TGTGCCAGCAGCCAGGTACAGGGCCATGGC. It translates to CASSQVQGHG. The whole CDR3 sequence is CASSQVQGHGYTF.

As to this clone: The read ends 3 residues before the CDR3 terminus; that terminus is restored from the germline J gene. This chain uses TRBV5-4 with TRBJ2-5; perhaps TRBD2 as D (6 bases). The CDR3 is made up of 15 amino acids. The V gene's germline CDR1 is SGHNT and CDR2 YYREEE (reference sequence). The V end was cut by 4 bases, the J end by 5 bases, with 18 bases between. This chain's CDR3 is CASSISGTFGETQYF. CDR3 bases read: TGTGCCAGCAGCATTTCCGGGACTTTTGGGGAGACC.